This TCR beta chain appears in the sequencing data of a study of T cells in Graves' hyperthyroidism and ophthalmopathy. This clonotype was detected a few times. The investigators amplified TCR beta CDR3 regions from RNA transcripts. Researchers ran a first-round RT-PCR on the TCR CDR3 using the HTBI primer set. TCRdb reprocessed the multiplex PCR reads via MiXCR and lists one record per CDR3 protein. Among a few hundred thousand distinct CDR3 sequences, under 60% were seen once, and the ten largest hold under 20%. The CDR3 is made up of 16 amino acids. Germline-derived CDR1 and CDR2 are LGHDT and YNNKEL (reference sequence). Deletions cut 0 bases from V and 2 bases from J, with 14 bases between.

The chain has TRBV3-1 and TRBJ2-7; D might be TRBD2 (6 bases). Sequences were obtained from peripheral blood or thyroid tissue (not recorded which). The clonotype originates from an adult woman with Graves' disease, either hyperthyroidism or ophthalmopathy (not recorded which). The CDR3 DNA follows: TGTGCCAGCAGCCAAGAAAGAGCTAGCGCTGCCTACGAGCAGTACTTC. Residues: CASSQERASAAYEQYF.